The sequence of this T cell receptor beta chain was determined in a study of vaccination and CD4 T cells after COVID-19. Study information: Participants were given two doses of BNT162b2 or mRNA-1273 vaccine.

Overall study results and limits: Recorded median SARS-CoV-2-reactive clonotype numbers increased from roughly 19 to 38 without reaching significance.

In TCRdb, the PCR reads were re-called with MiXCR into one record per CDR3 protein. The sample consists of roughly 28,000 distinct CDR3 sequences, approximately 48% of them appearing once. Note on this clonotype: Its antigen is still unknown.

Time point given: late sampling 161 to 241 days after vaccination in a few convalescent patients. The positive PCR dates, which preceded the US Alpha, Beta and Delta variants, fell between March and December 2020. This clonotype originated in a human donor who had recovered from COVID-19. The starting material was CD4+ T cells from blood, obtained about 7 months after SARS-CoV-2 vaccination.

The CDR3 DNA sequence: TGTGCCAGTAGTATGGCCCTCTGGGGACTAGGAGTCGACACAGATACGCAGTATTTT. The encoded protein is CASSMALWGLGVDTDTQYF. The rearrangement uses TRBV19 and TRBJ2-3; 8 bases align to TRBD2. CDR3 length: 19 amino acids. Per germline, CDR1 LNHDA and CDR2 SQIVND (reference sequence). Trimming at V came to 3 bases and at J to 2 bases, leaving 16 bases not matched to a gene.